The 16 T cell receptor beta chains in this list originate from one sample, sequenced in a study of shared clonotypes between healthy human individuals. Using immunoSEQ multiplex PCR, the repertoire was profiled, and TCRdb retains in-frame clones only, with some absent. The top ten hold about 48% of the sample, which has fewer than 100,000 clones, around two thirds seen once. The sample taken for sequencing was memory CD8+ T cells sorted from blood. Subset given: CD45RO+ cells pooled with CCR7-negative TemRA cells. The receptors were gathered from a man in his thirties or forties in good health.

This chain links TRBV4-3 with TRBJ2-7; D unresolved. Trimming left V 9 bases short and J 1 base short, with 13 bases between. The germline gives CDR1 LGHNA, CDR2 YSLEER. The CDR3 has 13 amino acids. For the CDR3, the DNA is TGCGCCAGTAGCATCTTTGGGTCCTACGAGCAGTACTTC. As protein: CASSIFGSYEQYF.

This clone appeared once. The CDR3 DNA reads as TGCGCCAGCAGCTATGGACAGGGATTCACCGGGGAGCTGTTTTTT. Encoded protein: CASSYGQGFTGELFF. The chain employs TRBV5-1 and TRBJ2-2; 8 bases fit TRBD1. Germline V gene lookup returns CDR1 SGHRS and CDR2 YFSETQ. V dropped 3 bases and J dropped 4; count of bases not matched to a gene: 5. The CDR3 length is 15 residues.

This clone was seen a single time. The rearrangement joins TRBV5-4 to TRBJ2-1; 10 positions agree with TRBD2. The CDR3 consists of 16 residues. After removal of 4 bases from V and 4 bases from J, the junction contained 8 bases not matched to a gene. The germline V gene encodes CDR1 SGHNT and CDR2 YYREEE (reference sequence). The CDR3 loop reads CASSPSGTSAYNEQFF. CDR3 DNA sequence: TGTGCCAGCAGCCCCTCCGGGACTAGCGCGTACAATGAGCAGTTCTTC.

This chain joins TRBV7-6 and TRBJ2-3; the D gene is possibly TRBD1 (6 bases). Germline lookup yields CDR1 SGHVS and CDR2 FNYEAQ. The CDR3 runs to 16 residues. The ends were cut back, 5 bases at V and 2 bases at J, with 17 bases in the middle. CDR3 bases: TGTGCCAGCAGCACCCCAGGGGCAGGGGTCACAGATACGCAGTATTTT. It translates to CASSTPGAGVTDTQYF. Based on the CDR3 plus reference TRBV7-6 and TRBJ2-3, the full variable domain is GAGVSQSPRYKVTKRGQDVALRCDPISGHVSLYWYRQALGQGPEFLTYFNYEAQQDKSGLPNDRFSAERPEGSISTLTIQRTEQRDSAMYRCASSTPGAGVTDTQYFGPGTRLTVL.

The chain links TRBV5-4 to TRBJ2-2; no definite D call. The CDR3 loop spans 13 amino acids. V lost 2 bases, J lost 4 bases, and 6 bases lay in between. CDR1 SGHNT and CDR2 YYREEE come from the germline V gene (reference sequence). CDR3 sequence (DNA): TGTGCCAGCAGCTTCCCCGGCACCGGGGAGCTGTTTTTT. Residues: CASSFPGTGELFF.

The chain joins TRBV5-5 to TRBJ1-5, with D possibly TRBD1 on 5 matching bases. Trimming stripped 0 bases from V and 7 bases from J, with 8 bases between. This CDR3 has 13 residues. CDR1 SGHKS and CDR2 YYEKEE come from the germline V gene (reference sequence). The CDR3 loop is CASSLGGEQPQHF. Here the CDR3 DNA reads TGTGCCAGCAGCTTGGGGGGGGAACAGCCCCAGCATTTT.

The chain links TRBV28 to TRBJ2-7, with 7 bases lining up with TRBD2. This CDR3 contains 16 residues. Germline V CDR1 and CDR2: MDHEN, SYDVKM. V lost 2 bases, J lost 4 bases, and 11 bases stayed unmatched. DNA of the CDR3: TGTGCCAGCAGTTTAGGGCTAGCGGATGGGTGGTACGAGCAGTACTTC. As protein: CASSLGLADGWYEQYF.

There are many counts of this clone. V and J are TRBV21-1 and TRBJ2-7; the table's D call TRBD2 went unverified against the DNA. TRBV21-1 is labeled a pseudogene. There are 13 residues in the CDR3. DNA of the CDR3: TGTGCCAGCGGAGGGAGGTTATCCTACGAGCAGTACTTC. Translation gives CASGGRLSYEQYF.

The chain combines TRBV9 with TRBJ2-7; D is unclear. The CDR3 is 13 residues long. The V end was cut by 2 bases, the J end by 4 bases, with 10 bases between. The germline CDR1 and CDR2 sequences are SGDLS and YYNGEE. CDR3 DNA: TGTGCCAGCAGCGTGGCACTTGGGTACGAGCAGTACTTC. Translating gives CASSVALGYEQYF.

This clone appeared a few times. The chain links TRBV5-8 to TRBJ2-6; D call uncertain. CDR1 is SGHTS and CDR2 is YDEGEE in the germline V gene. This CDR3 comprises 15 residues. The V gene lost 1 base and the J gene lost 2 bases, with 7 bases spanning the gap. The CDR3 spells CASSLLSPGANVLTF. In nucleotides, the CDR3 is TGTGCCAGCAGCTTGTTATCGCCTGGGGCCAACGTCCTGACTTTC.

This clone was observed at least ten times. CDR3 DNA sequence: TGTGCCAGCAGTTTATTTGGGGGCGGTGGCTACACCTTC. The encoded protein is CASSLFGGGGYTF. V is TRBV27 and J is TRBJ1-2, with a weak D call TRBD1 (6 bases). Trimming left V 1 base short and J 7 bases short, with 10 bases between. CDR1 MNHEY and CDR2 SMNVEV come from the germline V gene (reference sequence). The CDR3 is made up of 13 amino acids.

This clone was counted between two and nine times. DNA for the CDR3: TGTGCCAGCTTAGGGGACAGGGACTTCGAGCAGTACTTC. As protein: CASLGDRDFEQYF. The chain links TRBV2 to TRBJ2-7, with 9 bases aligning to TRBD1. With V trimmed by 8 bases and J by 6 bases, 8 bases remained unmatched. CDR1 is SNHLY, CDR2 FYNNEI, per germline. The CDR3 runs to 13 residues.

CDR3 in DNA: TGTGCCACCAGCAGAGACCAGAGCTCCTACAATGAGCAGTTCTTC. Protein sequence: CATSRDQSSYNEQFF. The chain uses TRBV15 and TRBJ2-1; D is unresolved. V lost 0 bases and J 0 bases, leaving 6 bases between the germline ends. The germline CDR1 and CDR2 sequences are LNHNV and YYDKDF (reference sequence). The CDR3 loop spans 15 amino acids.

The V call is TRBV10-3, the J call TRBJ2-7; 7 bases agree with TRBD2. This CDR3 comprises 14 residues. Trimming at V came to 3 bases and at J to 1 base, leaving 3 bases not matched to a gene. Germline loops: CDR1 ENHRY, CDR2 SYGVKD. The CDR3 nucleotides are TGTGCCATCAGTGAATGGGGGGGATCCTACGAGCAGTACTTC. The encoded protein is CAISEWGGSYEQYF.

The V call is TRBV6-6, the J call TRBJ2-7; 7 bases line up with TRBD1. Germline CDR1 and CDR2: MNHNY and SVGAGI (reference sequence). CDR3 length: 12 amino acids. The V and J ends lost 4 bases and 6 bases, in that order; junction bases with no gene match: 3. The CDR3 sequence is CASSSDRVEQYF. CDR3 bases: TGTGCCAGCAGTTCCGACAGGGTCGAGCAGTACTTC.

This clone came up many times. V and J are TRBV14 and TRBJ2-7, with TRBD2 matching 9 bases. With V trimmed by 2 bases and J by 4 bases, 3 bases remained unmatched. Germline CDR1 SGHDN, CDR2 FVKESK. There are 14 residues in the CDR3. In nucleotides, the CDR3 is TGTGCCAGCAGCCAACTAGCGGGAAGGTACGAGCAGTACTTC. Its translation is CASSQLAGRYEQYF.